A single sample gave rise to the 5 T cell receptor beta chains below, sequenced in a study of blood T cell repertoires in COVID-19 (dated by TCRdb to 2018 to 2020). The library relied on the immunoSEQ multiplex PCR assay. TCRdb mirrors the immuneACCESS table, restricted to in-frame sequences. Some clones are absent from its copies; in checked studies, under half trace to an unresolved V gene, and the reason for the others is unknown. This sample lists 85,000 to 120,000 clones; 80% to 95% were detected once. In total, the top ten clones hold 1.9% of the sample. Sequences were obtained from peripheral blood. The source of these receptors is a woman aged 50 to 65 with COVID-19, enrolled during active disease.

This chain connects TRBV18 to TRBJ1-4; possibly TRBD1 for D (5 bases). The V gene lost 5 bases and the J gene lost 0 bases, with 10 bases spanning the gap. The germline V gene has CDR1 KGHSH and CDR2 LQKENI. The CDR3 runs 15 residues. The CDR3 spells CASSKQVATNEKLFF. The CDR3 region has the DNA TGTGCCAGCTCAAAACAGGTTGCAACTAATGAAAAACTGTTTTTT.

The rearrangement uses TRBV5-1 and TRBJ2-2; D not certain. The CDR3 is 15 residues long. Germline CDR1 is SGHRS and CDR2 is YFSETQ. V lost 4 bases to trimming and J lost 8 bases, with 18 bases between them. In DNA, the CDR3 is TGCGCCAGCAGCCCCACGACATTGAACCCGGGGGAGCTGTTTTTT. Translation gives CASSPTTLNPGELFF.

The gene calls are TRBV24-1 and TRBJ1-2; no definite D call. The V gene's germline CDR1 is KGHDR and CDR2 SFDVKD. V gave up 3 bases and J gave up 2 bases, with 9 bases separating them. CDR3 size: 14 residues. CDR3 sequence reads: CATSDPAGNYGYTF. The CDR3 region has the DNA TGTGCCACCAGTGATCCGGCAGGAAACTATGGCTACACCTTC.

This rearrangement joins TRBV6-5 to TRBJ1-1; no clear D gene. Germline V gene data show CDR1 as MNHEY and CDR2 as SVGAGI. V lost 6 bases and J lost 1, with 9 bases in between. This CDR3 has 13 amino acids. CDR3 DNA sequence: TGTGCCAGCAGAATCAGTCCGAACACTGAAGCTTTCTTT. This translates into CASRISPNTEAFF.

The J gene is TRBJ1-2, the V gene TRBV25-1; D is possibly TRBD1 (5 bases). Per germline, CDR1 MGHDK and CDR2 SYGVNS. This CDR3 is 13 amino acids long. The V and J ends lost 4 bases and 4 bases respectively, with 10 bases between them. The CDR3 DNA sequence: TGTGCCAGCAGTGGAACAGGTCTCTATGGCTACACCTTC. This translates into CASSGTGLYGYTF.